What follows are 10 T cell receptor beta chains derived from one specimen sequenced in a study of T cell responses to AZD1222 COVID-19 vaccine. Sequencing was performed with immunoSEQ multiplex PCR; in TCRdb, only in-frame clones are kept and a portion is missing. This sample carries around 100,000 clones, approximately 90% of them seen once, and the ten largest clones take 6.5%. Material: peripheral blood, obtained 28 days after the second AZD1222 dose. The receptor source for this set is an adult who received the AZD1222 COVID-19 vaccine.

This clone was detected only once. This chain links TRBV3-1 (or the pseudogene TRBV3-2) with TRBJ2-3; weak D call: TRBD2 (6 bases). V was clipped by 2 bases and J by 8 bases, with 8 bases between them. This CDR3 spans 12 amino acids. Germline V gene lookup returns CDR1 LGHDT and CDR2 YNNKEL (reference sequence). In nucleotides, the CDR3 is TGTGCCAGCAGCCAATCAGCGGGTACGCAGTATTTT. It specifies CASSQSAGTQYF.

The genes are TRBV5-4 and TRBJ1-2; tentative D call: TRBD1 (6 bases). With 4 bases removed from V and 2 bases from J, the gap between germline ends came to 15 bases. The CDR3 has 15 amino acids. Per the germline V gene, CDR1 is SGHNT and CDR2 is YYREEE (reference sequence). The CDR3 DNA follows: TGTGCCAGCAGCAAGGGGGTTTTAGGAAACTATGGCTACACCTTC. Amino acids: CASSKGVLGNYGYTF.

Notes on this clone: The DNA is left out, because the CDR3 cannot be placed on it with certainty; the CDR3 is given as TCRdb lists it. The chain uses TRBV21-1 and TRBJ2-1. TRBV21-1 is recorded as a pseudogene. The CDR3 length equals 17 residues, ends included. CDR3 sequence: CASSKVGDGSSYNEQFF.

The chain uses TRBV3-1 (or the pseudogene TRBV3-2) and TRBJ1-2; the D gene is possibly TRBD1 (6 bases). V lost 1 base to trimming and J lost 4 bases, with 22 bases between them. Germline V gene lookup returns CDR1 LGHDT and CDR2 YNNKEL (reference sequence). The CDR3 length is 18 residues. CDR3: CASSQGQQGTPGSYGYTF. DNA for the CDR3: TGTGCCAGCAGCCAAGGTCAGCAGGGGACTCCTGGAAGCTATGGCTACACCTTC.

This chain connects TRBV28 to TRBJ1-3; D might be TRBD1 (5 bases). CDR1 is MDHEN and CDR2 is SYDVKM in the germline V gene. V dropped 8 bases and J dropped 0 bases, with 14 bases sitting between them. This CDR3 has 15 residues. The CDR3 bases are TGTGCCAGCGTAGAAGGGGCGATCTCTGGAAACACCATATATTTT. Amino acids: CASVEGAISGNTIYF.

The chain couples TRBV3-1 (or the pseudogene TRBV3-2) to TRBJ2-1; 12 positions match TRBD2. The CDR3 covers 16 residues. In germline, CDR1 is LGHDT, CDR2 YNNKEL (reference sequence). J gave up 6 bases and V 1 base, and 4 bases lay outside the gene matches. The CDR3 sequence is CASSQASGGGGNEQFF. CDR3 nucleotide sequence: TGTGCCAGCAGCCAAGCTAGCGGGGGGGGAGGCAATGAGCAGTTCTTC.

The V and J genes are TRBV14 and TRBJ1-6, with a weak D call TRBD1 (5 bases). Trimming removed 1 base from V and 14 bases from J, with 18 bases in between. Germline CDR1 and CDR2: SGHDN and FVKESK. The CDR3 loop spans 15 amino acids. The CDR3 DNA is TGTGCCAGCAGCCAAGTGTCTCCGGGGCTAGGGTCCCTCCACTTT. Protein: CASSQVSPGLGSLHF. Full variable domain (outside the CDR3, taken from reference TRBV14 and TRBJ1-6): EAGVTQFPSHSVIEKGQTVTLRCDPISGHDNLYWYRRVMGKEIKFLLHFVKESKQDESGMPNNRFLAERTGGTYSTLKVQPAELEDSGVYFCASSQVSPGLGSLHFGNGTRLTVT.

This clone was detected a few times. V usage is TRBV19 and J usage is TRBJ1-5; D ambiguous. Germline values: CDR1 LNHDA, CDR2 SQIVND (reference sequence). This CDR3 spans 14 amino acids. The V end lost 5 bases, the J end lost 0 bases, and 8 bases lay between the germline ends. The CDR3 nucleotides read TGTGCCAGTAGTCCGGGGTATAGCAATCAGCCCCAGCATTTT. Translation: CASSPGYSNQPQHF.

The V and J genes are TRBV16 and TRBJ2-3, with D unresolved. The CDR3 consists of 19 residues. Germline values: CDR1 KGHSY, CDR2 FQNENV. Trimming removed 0 bases at V and 0 bases at J, with 19 bases between. The CDR3 DNA follows: TGTGCCAGCAGCCAATCTATAGTTGGATCCGAAACTAGCACAGATACGCAGTATTTT. Amino acid sequence: CASSQSIVGSETSTDTQYF.

The rearrangement uses TRBV5-4 and TRBJ1-2, with D possibly TRBD1 on 6 matching bases. V was trimmed by 4 bases and J by 6 bases, leaving 16 bases between them. This CDR3 is built from 14 residues. Germline V CDR1 and CDR2: SGHNT, YYREEE (reference sequence). This CDR3 is CASSPRGGGNGYTF. CDR3 sequence (DNA): TGTGCCAGCAGCCCCAGGGGAGGGGGGAATGGCTACACCTTC.